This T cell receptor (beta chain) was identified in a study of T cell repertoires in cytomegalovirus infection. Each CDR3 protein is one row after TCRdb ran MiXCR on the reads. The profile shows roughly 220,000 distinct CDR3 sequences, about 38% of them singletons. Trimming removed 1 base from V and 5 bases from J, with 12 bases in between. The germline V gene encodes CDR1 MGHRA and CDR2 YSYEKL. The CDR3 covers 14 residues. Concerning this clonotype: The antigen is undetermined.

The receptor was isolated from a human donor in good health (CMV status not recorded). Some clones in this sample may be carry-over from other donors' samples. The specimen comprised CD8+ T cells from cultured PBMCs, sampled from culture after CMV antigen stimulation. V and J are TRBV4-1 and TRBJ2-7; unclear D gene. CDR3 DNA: TGCGCCAGCAGCCAAGTCGGGCGAAGCCACGAGCAGTACTTC. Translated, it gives CASSQVGRSHEQYF.